These T cell receptor beta chains were read from a single sample in a study of T cells after posttransplantation cyclophosphamide. Repertoires were generated with immunoSEQ multiplex PCR, while TCRdb's copy carries only in-frame clones and drops some. The data show around 22,000 clones, less than 90% seen once. The starting material was PBMCs, obtained after allogeneic stem cell transplant with posttransplant cyclophosphamide. The source is a female patient in her 30s who received an allogeneic stem cell transplant from an unrelated donor, was CMV-positive, and had no GVHD. Some T cells could come from the graft donor. Both conserved end residues are part of each CDR3. Fields, in order: V gene, D gene, clone size, J gene, CDR3 DNA, CDR3 protein. The D gene is left open where the match is weak. For some rows the clone size is stated as once, few or many, or as a class when expanded; others skip it.

V: TRBV7-2
D: TRBD1
size: once
J: TRBJ1-3
DNA: TGTGCCAGCAGCCCGAACAACAGGGGATTCTCTGGAAACACCATATATTTT
CDR3: CASSPNNRGFSGNTIYF

V: TRBV7-9
D: NA
size: NA
J: TRBJ2-7
DNA: TGTGCCAGCAGCTTTAGCTCCGAGCAGTACTTC
CDR3: CASSFSSEQYF

V: TRBV5-1
D: NA
size: NA
J: TRBJ1-4
DNA: TGCGCCAGCAGCTTGGGGCGCGGTAATGAAAAACTGTTTTTT
CDR3: CASSLGRGNEKLFF

V: TRBV19
D: TRBD1
size: few
J: TRBJ2-7
DNA: TGTGCCCGGGACAGGGGTCCGAGCGAGCAGTACTTC
CDR3: CARDRGPSEQYF

V: TRBV27
D: TRBD1
size: NA
J: TRBJ2-3
DNA: TGTGCCAGCAGTATAAGACAGGGGGCTAGCACAGATACGCAGTATTTT
CDR3: CASSIRQGASTDTQYF

V: TRBV29-1
D: NA
size: NA
J: TRBJ1-1
DNA: TGCAGCGGACAGGAAAACACTGAAGCTTTCTTT
CDR3: CSGQENTEAFF

V: TRBV4-2
D: TRBD2
size: once
J: TRBJ2-3
DNA: TGTGCCAGCAGCCAAGATGGAGCGGGGGGGCATAGAGATACGCAGTATTTT
CDR3: CASSQDGAGGHRDTQYF

V: TRBV7-9
D: NA
size: NA
J: TRBJ1-5
DNA: TGTGCCAGCAGCCCGGGCAGGGGAGGCAATCAGCCCCAGCATTTT
CDR3: CASSPGRGGNQPQHF

V: TRBV28
D: TRBD1
size: few
J: TRBJ1-4
DNA: TGTGCCAGCAGTACGGGACAGGGGGCTGGTAATGAAAAACTGTTTTTT
CDR3: CASSTGQGAGNEKLFF

V: TRBV27
D: NA
size: NA
J: TRBJ1-4
DNA: TGTGCCAGCAGTTTCGCAGGGTTCCAGGGGGAAAAACTGTTTTTT
CDR3: CASSFAGFQGEKLFF

V: TRBV19
D: NA
size: NA
J: TRBJ1-1
DNA: TGTGCCAGTAGCCTGGAGGCAGCGAACACTGAAGCTTTCTTT
CDR3: CASSLEAANTEAFF

V: TRBV6-1
D: TRBD1
size: NA
J: TRBJ2-7
DNA: TGTGCCAGCAGTCCCGGACAGGGGTCCTACGAGCAGTACTTC
CDR3: CASSPGQGSYEQYF

V: TRBV7-8
D: TRBD2
size: NA
J: TRBJ2-2
DNA: TGTGCCAGCGGATCGGGGACTAGCGGGGGGGCCACCGGGGAGCTGTTTTTT
CDR3: CASGSGTSGGATGELFF

V: TRBV5-4
D: TRBD2
size: NA
J: TRBJ2-6
DNA: TGTGCCAGCAGCTTCGGGGGGGATGGGGCCAACGTCCTGACTTTC
CDR3: CASSFGGDGANVLTF

V: TRBV6-6
D: NA
size: NA
J: TRBJ2-5
DNA: TGTGCCAGCAGTCCTACTATTTCGCAGACCCAGTACTTC
CDR3: CASSPTISQTQYF

V: TRBV19
D: NA
size: NA
J: TRBJ1-6
DNA: TGTGCCAGTAGTACAGGCCACTCCTATAATTCACCCCTCCACTTT
CDR3: CASSTGHSYNSPLHF

V: TRBV7-9
D: NA
size: NA
J: TRBJ1-6
DNA: TGTGCCAGCAGCGGCCTCGTAACGGGGGGGGCCTATAATTCACCCCTCCACTTT
CDR3: CASSGLVTGGAYNSPLHF

V: TRBV28
D: TRBD1
size: NA
J: TRBJ1-1
DNA: TGTGCCAGCAGTTTGCTCCCCGAGGGACAGGTCGAGGGGGCTTTCTTT
CDR3: CASSLLPEGQVEGAFF

V: TRBV25-1
D: NA
size: NA
J: TRBJ1-2
DNA: TGTGCCAGCAGTGGACTTGGATATGGCTACACCTTC
CDR3: CASSGLGYGYTF

V: TRBV9
D: NA
size: NA
J: TRBJ1-3
DNA: TGTGCCAGCAGCCCGAGACGGGGGGACCTCAGGGGCTCTGGAAACACCATATATTTT
CDR3: CASSPRRGDLRGSGNTIYF

V: TRBV28
D: NA
size: NA
J: TRBJ1-2
DNA: TGTGCCAGCAGTTTAAGCCGACTTACCTATGGCTACACCTTC
CDR3: CASSLSRLTYGYTF

V: TRBV5-6
D: NA
size: once
J: TRBJ2-7
DNA: TGTGCCAGCAGCTTGGAACAGGCCGAGCAGTACTTC
CDR3: CASSLEQAEQYF

V: TRBV7-3
D: NA
size: NA
J: TRBJ2-7
DNA: TGTGCCAGCAGCCCAACGGGTACCAACGAGCAGTACTTC
CDR3: CASSPTGTNEQYF

V: TRBV2
D: TRBD1
size: NA
J: TRBJ2-7
DNA: TGTGCCAGCCACCTAGGACAGGTCGCTTACGAGCAGTACTTC
CDR3: CASHLGQVAYEQYF

V: TRBV6-5
D: TRBD2
size: NA
J: TRBJ2-7
DNA: TGTGCCAGCAGAGGAGCGGGGCTTGGATCCTACGAGCAGTACTTC
CDR3: CASRGAGLGSYEQYF

V: TRBV7-2
D: NA
size: NA
J: TRBJ1-2
DNA: TGTGCCAGCAGCCCAAAAGCCCCGGGGTATGGCTACACCTTC
CDR3: CASSPKAPGYGYTF

V: TRBV9
D: NA
size: NA
J: TRBJ2-1
DNA: TGTGCCAGCAGCGCCCCGGCTAGCCTCAATGAGCAGTTCTTC
CDR3: CASSAPASLNEQFF

V: TRBV7-8
D: TRBD1
size: NA
J: TRBJ1-4
DNA: TGTGCCAGCACCGTGACAGGGGCTAATGAAAAACTGTTTTTT
CDR3: CASTVTGANEKLFF

V: TRBV5-4
D: NA
size: NA
J: TRBJ2-7
DNA: TGTGCCAGCAGCCCGGCTGGGTGGTACGGAGACGAGCAGTACTTC
CDR3: CASSPAGWYGDEQYF

V: TRBV9
D: NA
size: NA
J: TRBJ2-5
DNA: TGTGCCAGCAGCGTAGGAGGGGGGGGGCAAGAGACCCAGTACTTC
CDR3: CASSVGGGGQETQYF

V: TRBV5-5
D: NA
size: NA
J: TRBJ1-2
DNA: TGTGCCAGCAGCGGGTACAGAGAGGGCCTTTATGGCTACACCTTC
CDR3: CASSGYREGLYGYTF

V: TRBV4-1
D: NA
size: NA
J: TRBJ1-4
DNA: TGCGCCAGCAGCCAAGTCATCAATGAAAAACTGTTTTTT
CDR3: CASSQVINEKLFF

V: TRBV2
D: TRBD1
size: NA
J: TRBJ2-7
DNA: TGTGCCAGCAGGGACAGGGGGCGACGCGAGCAGTACTTC
CDR3: CASRDRGRREQYF